Shown below are 31 T cell receptor beta chains from a single sample sequenced in a study of shared T cell receptors in the human thymus. Sequenced by immunoSEQ multiplex PCR; TCRdb stores in-frame clones only, minus some. The sample shows about 610,000 clones, 88% of them seen only once. These data also featured in a second study, about human thymus T cells.

The sample consisted of thymocytes. All receptors derive from a boy less than two years old with a congenital heart defect.

This clone appeared a single time. The J gene is TRBJ1-1, the V gene TRBV7-9; TRBD1 aligns across 8 bases. CDR3 length: 16 amino acids. Germline lookup yields CDR1 SEHNR and CDR2 FQNEAQ (reference sequence). Trimming at V came to 3 bases and at J to 3 bases, leaving 9 bases not matched to a gene. Written as DNA, the CDR3 is TGTGCCAGCAGCTTGCAGGGGGCGGGGGTCCACACTGAAGCTTTCTTT. Translation: CASSLQGAGVHTEAFF.

Written as DNA, the CDR3 is TGTGCCAGCTCACCGCAGGGACAGAAAGAGACCCAGTACTTC. Translated: CASSPQGQKETQYF. V gene TRBV18 combines with J gene TRBJ2-5; 7 nucleotides align to TRBD1. With V trimmed by 3 bases and J by 3 bases, 4 bases remained unmatched. Per the germline V gene, CDR1 is KGHSH and CDR2 is LQKENI. This CDR3 is 14 amino acids long.

The chain recombines TRBV5-6 with TRBJ2-7, with D maybe TRBD1 (7 bases). Germline V lookup: CDR1 SGHDT, CDR2 YYEEEE. The CDR3 runs 14 residues. V lost 0 bases to trimming and J lost 7 bases, with 14 bases between them. DNA of the CDR3: TGTGCCAGCAGCTTGGTCGGGCAGGGGGGAGAGCAGTACTTC. Encoded protein: CASSLVGQGGEQYF.

The chain joins TRBV5-4 to TRBJ2-1, with TRBD2 matching 8 bases. The V segment lost 7 bases and the J segment 6 bases; nucleotides outside the gene matches: 12. CDR1 is SGHNT, CDR2 YYREEE, per germline (reference sequence). The CDR3 extends over 15 amino acids. The CDR3 reads CASGRRLAGLNEQFF. In DNA, the CDR3 is TGTGCCAGCGGCCGCCGTTTAGCGGGGCTCAATGAGCAGTTCTTC.

This sequence joins TRBV11-2 and TRBJ2-7, with 10 bases matching TRBD1. Trimming took 4 bases from V and 3 from J; bases not matched to a gene: 6. The CDR3 covers 15 residues. Germline V CDR1 and CDR2: SGHAT, FQNNGV. CDR3 bases: TGTGCCAGCAGCTCCCGGGACAGGGGTCTCTACGAGCAGTACTTC. Its translation: CASSSRDRGLYEQYF.

The genes are TRBV6-5 and TRBJ2-5, with a tentative D call TRBD1 (5 bases). The CDR3 length is 13 residues. Germline CDR1 is MNHEY and CDR2 is SVGAGI. The V end was cut by 5 bases, the J end by 4 bases, with 11 bases between. The CDR3 sequence is CASSTQGRETQYF. Written as DNA, the CDR3 is TGTGCCAGCAGTACCCAGGGTCGAGAGACCCAGTACTTC.

This sequence joins TRBV2 and TRBJ1-5; 10 bases are shared with TRBD1. The CDR3 spans 21 residues. Germline-derived CDR1 and CDR2 are SNHLY and FYNNEI. Trimming at V came to 1 base and at J to 0 bases, leaving 15 bases not matched to a gene. The CDR3 loop is CASSEGRILGQGPYSNQPQHF. CDR3 nucleotide sequence: TGTGCCAGCAGTGAAGGGAGGATCCTGGGACAGGGGCCGTATAGCAATCAGCCCCAGCATTTT. Full variable domain (rest looked up from reference TRBV2 and TRBJ1-5): EPEVTQTPSHQVTQMGQEVILRCVPISNHLYFYWYRQILGQKVEFLVSFYNNEISEKSEIFDDQFSVERPDGSNFTLKIRSTKLEDSAMYFCASSEGRILGQGPYSNQPQHFGDGTRLSIL.

This clone was picked up a small number of times. The V call is TRBV27, the J call TRBJ2-2, with 7 bases matching TRBD2. The germline V gene encodes CDR1 MNHEY and CDR2 SMNVEV (reference sequence). Trimming removed 7 bases from V and 2 bases from J; junction bases left unmatched: 13. The CDR3 runs 17 residues. The CDR3, as DNA: TGTGCCAGCACCCTACGGGAGGAGAGGGGAAACACCGGGGAGCTGTTTTTT. It specifies CASTLREERGNTGELFF.

This chain uses TRBV6-4 with TRBJ1-5, with D perhaps TRBD1 (6 bases). V dropped 6 bases and J dropped 2 bases, with 11 bases sitting between them. The CDR3 totals 14 residues. The germline gives CDR1 MRHNA, CDR2 SNTAGT. The CDR3 nucleotides are TGTGCCAGCAGCACCGACAGGTGCAATCAGCCCCAGCATTTT. It encodes CASSTDRCNQPQHF.

The rearrangement joins TRBV14 to TRBJ2-1, with 15 bases fitting TRBD2. This CDR3 has 16 residues. Germline V CDR1 and CDR2: SGHDN, FVKESK. The ends lost 1 base at V and 7 bases at J; junction bases unmatched: 2. The CDR3 reads CASSQAGLAGGNEQFF. CDR3 in DNA: TGTGCCAGCAGCCAAGCGGGACTAGCGGGAGGAAATGAGCAGTTCTTC.

The chain uses TRBV7-3 and TRBJ2-1; 8 bases fit TRBD2. The J segment lost 10 bases and the V segment lost 6 bases, leaving 5 bases of the junction unmatched. The length of the CDR3 is 12 residues. The germline CDR1 and CDR2 sequences are SGHTA and FQGTGA. CDR3 DNA sequence: TGTGCCAGCAGTCCCAGCGGGAGAGAGCAGTTCTTC. It is translated as CASSPSGREQFF.

This chain links TRBV11-3 with TRBJ2-1; 10 bases map to TRBD2. The junction had 13 bases not matched to a gene; V was cut back by 5 bases and J by 12 bases. The CDR3 extends over 15 amino acids. The germline CDR1 and CDR2 sequences are SGHNT and YENEEA. CDR3 sequence (DNA): TGTGCCAGCAGCCCTCAGCGGGAGGGCCTCCCCTGGCAGTTCTTC. This translates into CASSPQREGLPWQFF.

The chain carries TRBV5-4 and TRBJ2-1; 8 nucleotides align to TRBD2. Germline CDR1 is SGHNT and CDR2 is YYREEE (reference sequence). The CDR3 is made up of 16 amino acids. V was clipped by 0 bases and J by 6 bases; unmatched bases: 8. The CDR3, as DNA: TGTGCCAGCAGCTTGGTTCCAGCGGGAGCGTGCAATGAGCAGTTCTTC. This codes for CASSLVPAGACNEQFF. Variable domain in full (rest from reference TRBV5-4 and TRBJ2-1): ETGVTQSPTHLIKTRGQQVTLRCSSQSGHNTVSWYQQALGQGPQFIFQYYREEENGRGNFPPRFSGLQFPNYSSELNVNALELDDSALYLCASSLVPAGACNEQFFGPGTRLTVL.

The chain has TRBV6-5 and TRBJ1-1, with 9 bases identical to TRBD1. Germline assignment: CDR1 MNHEY and CDR2 SVGAGI. This CDR3 region has 14 residues. The trim removed 5 bases at V and 5 bases at J, leaving 6 bases unmatched. CDR3 in amino acids: CASSGGQGWTEAFF. CDR3 nucleotides: TGTGCCAGCAGTGGTGGACAGGGGTGGACTGAAGCTTTCTTT.

The chain combines TRBV19 with TRBJ2-2; 8 bases map to TRBD1. This CDR3 has 15 amino acids. Germline CDR1 reads LNHDA; CDR2 reads SQIVND (reference sequence). Unmatched junction bases numbered 7, after V lost 6 bases and J lost 4 bases. The CDR3 DNA is TGTGCCAGTAGGTGGGGGACAGGCCCCACCGGGGAGCTGTTTTTT. It is translated as CASRWGTGPTGELFF.

This chain connects TRBV4-2 to TRBJ2-2, with TRBD2 matching over 8 bases. The CDR3 has 22 residues. V was clipped by 0 bases and J by 0 bases; unmatched bases: 18. The germline CDR1 and CDR2 sequences are LGHNA and YNFKEQ. This chain's CDR3 is CASSQDSGTLPWGVANTGELFF. The CDR3 DNA follows: TGTGCCAGCAGCCAAGATAGCGGGACCCTACCTTGGGGCGTCGCGAACACCGGGGAGCTGTTTTTT.

This sequence joins TRBV19 and TRBJ2-2; 7 bases are shared with TRBD1. The CDR3 sequence is 18 residues long. The V gene end was trimmed by 5 bases and the J gene end by 0 bases; junction bases not matched to a gene: 12. The germline V gene has CDR1 LNHDA and CDR2 SQIVND (reference sequence). CDR3 sequence reads: CASSREGDSRANTGELFF. DNA for the CDR3: TGTGCCAGTAGTCGCGAAGGGGACAGCCGAGCGAACACCGGGGAGCTGTTTTTT.

The V call is TRBV7-2, the J call TRBJ2-3; 10 bases are a match to TRBD2. Looked up from germline, CDR1 is SGHTA and CDR2 is FQGNSA. The CDR3 is 14 amino acids. The junction had 4 bases not matched to a gene; V was cut back by 4 bases and J by 6 bases. The DNA for the CDR3 is TGTGCCAGCAGCTGGTCTAGCGGGAGTGATACGCAGTATTTT. This gives the protein CASSWSSGSDTQYF.

This sequence joins TRBV25-1 and TRBJ2-2; 11 bases map to TRBD2. Trimming removed 4 bases from V and 1 base from J; junction bases left unmatched: 2. This CDR3 has 16 residues. CDR1 and CDR2 (germline): MGHDK, SYGVNS. The CDR3 bases are TGTGCCAGCAGTGGCCTAGCGGGAGGGAACACCGGGGAGCTGTTTTTT. Amino acid sequence: CASSGLAGGNTGELFF.

This clone has only one observation. This chain joins TRBV5-1 and TRBJ2-5, with 9 bases that match TRBD1. The J call may be wrong; the DNA end is better matched by TRBJ2-7. The CDR3 has 17 residues. Per the germline V gene, CDR1 is SGHRS and CDR2 is YFSETQ. CDR3 amino acids: CASSLGWGTGRLYEQYF. CDR3 in DNA: TGCGCCAGCAGCTTGGGGTGGGGGACAGGGAGGCTGTACGAGCAGTACTTC.

V and J are TRBV30 and TRBJ2-3; D perhaps matches TRBD1 (6 bases). The germline V gene has CDR1 GTSNPN and CDR2 SVGIG (reference sequence). The CDR3 sequence is 14 residues long. Deletions cut 3 bases from V and 4 bases from J, with 14 bases between. CDR3 residues: CAWRSQGGSDTQYF. In nucleotides, the CDR3 is TGTGCCTGGAGGTCCCAAGGGGGATCAGATACGCAGTATTTT.

The rearrangement uses TRBV27 and TRBJ2-7; a weak D match, TRBD1 (5 bases). V lost 8 bases and J lost 4, with 30 bases in between. CDR3 size: 18 residues. Germline-derived CDR1 and CDR2 are MNHEY and SMNVEV (reference sequence). The DNA of the CDR3 is TGTGCCAGCGGGCATAAGGGGAATATTACGGGTCACCTGTACGAGCAGTACTTC. Its translation is CASGHKGNITGHLYEQYF.

This clone was seen only once. This CDR3 reads CASSSRDPTYEQYF. The DNA for the CDR3 is TGTGCCAGCAGCTCCCGGGATCCCACCTACGAGCAGTACTTC. V and J are TRBV27 and TRBJ2-7; TRBD2 is a possible D gene (5 bases). Trimming removed 6 bases at V and 2 bases at J, with 14 bases between. The CDR3 runs 14 residues. The V gene's germline CDR1 is MNHEY and CDR2 SMNVEV (reference sequence).

The chain has TRBV5-6 and TRBJ2-7; D is uncertain. The germline V gene encodes CDR1 SGHDT and CDR2 YYEEEE. Trimming removed 0 bases at V and 6 bases at J, with 13 bases between. The CDR3 has 14 residues. The CDR3 loop reads CASSLGHPKREQYF. Here the CDR3 DNA reads TGTGCCAGCAGCTTGGGCCACCCTAAACGCGAGCAGTACTTC.

V and J are TRBV7-2 and TRBJ2-1; TRBD2 matches at 8 bases. The germline V gene has CDR1 SGHTA and CDR2 FQGNSA. This CDR3 region has 16 residues. V dropped 6 bases and J dropped 9; count of bases not matched to a gene: 16. In DNA, the CDR3 is TGTGCCAGCAGTTCCCGGGGGACTCCACGGGGGGGTGAGCAGTTCTTC. Its translation: CASSSRGTPRGGEQFF.

This clone was found a few times. The chain links TRBV4-1 to TRBJ2-7, with D maybe TRBD2 (5 bases). The germline CDR1 and CDR2 sequences are MGHRA and YSYEKL. The CDR3 contains 16 residues. The V end lost 3 bases, the J end lost 0 bases, and 15 bases lay between the germline ends. CDR3 nucleotide sequence: TGCGCCAGCAGCCAGTACTCGGGGTCCCTCTCCTACGAGCAGTACTTC. Translating gives CASSQYSGSLSYEQYF.

This chain uses TRBV18 with TRBJ2-7; TRBD1 matches 9 bases. The length of the CDR3 is 16 residues. Trimming at V came to 3 bases and at J to 0 bases, leaving 6 bases not matched to a gene. The V gene's germline CDR1 is KGHSH and CDR2 LQKENI. This CDR3 reads CASSPPPGQGSYEQYF. The DNA for the CDR3 is TGTGCCAGCTCACCCCCCCCGGGACAGGGCTCCTACGAGCAGTACTTC. Combining the CDR3 with reference TRBV18 and TRBJ2-7 gives the whole variable domain NAGVMQNPRHLVRRRGQEARLRCSPMKGHSHVYWYRQLPEEGLKFMVYLQKENIIDESGMPKERFSAEFPKEGPSILRIQQVVRGDSAAYFCASSPPPGQGSYEQYFGPGTRLTVT.

This chain connects TRBV11-2 to TRBJ2-1; D remains unclear. In germline, CDR1 is SGHAT, CDR2 FQNNGV. The V gene lost 5 bases and the J gene lost 4 bases, with 6 bases spanning the gap. CDR3 length: 12 residues. The CDR3, as DNA: TGTGCCAGCAGCCTGAGTTACAATGAGCAGTTCTTC. Translated: CASSLSYNEQFF.

J is TRBJ2-4 and V is TRBV4-3; 8 positions match TRBD1. The germline V gene encodes CDR1 LGHNA and CDR2 YSLEER. CDR3 size: 20 residues. The J segment lost 1 base and the V segment lost 0 bases, leaving 14 bases of the junction unmatched. Written as DNA, the CDR3 is TGCGCCAGCAGCCAAGATCGCGGGGACAGGCGGAGGGGGGCCAAAAACATTCAGTACTTC. This gives the protein CASSQDRGDRRRGAKNIQYF.

CDR3 amino acids: CASSDGGTGSYEQYF. The CDR3 nucleotides are TGTGCCAGCAGTGACGGTGGGACAGGGTCCTACGAGCAGTACTTC. This sequence joins TRBV2 and TRBJ2-7; TRBD1 matches 9 bases. The germline V gene encodes CDR1 SNHLY and CDR2 FYNNEI. V dropped 3 bases and J dropped 1; count of bases not matched to a gene: 4. The CDR3 has 15 residues.

The V gene is TRBV28, the J gene TRBJ2-2; possibly TRBD1 for D (5 bases). V was trimmed by 2 bases and J by 1 base, leaving 11 bases between them. This CDR3 contains 16 residues. In germline, CDR1 is MDHEN, CDR2 SYDVKM. CDR3 sequence (DNA): TGTGCCAGCAGTTTAGGCAGGGTAGGGAACACCGGGGAGCTGTTTTTT. Residues: CASSLGRVGNTGELFF.